These T cell receptor beta chains were read from a single sample in a study of blood T cells in healthy people across ages. TCRdb redid the calling of the 5' RACE reads with MiXCR, one entry per CDR3 protein. This table has about 760,000 distinct CDR3 sequences, roughly 50% appearing once. Sequenced: blood. The receptors here all came from a man in his forties in good health. Each CDR3 is given with its conserved first and last residue. The D gene is left open where the match is weak. The listing skips clone size in some rows; elsewhere it reads once, few, many or a size class.

CDR3 DNA: TGTGCCAGCAGCCAGATGTCAGGGGGAGAAATCTACGAGCAGTACTTC; CDR3 protein: CASSQMSGGEIYEQYF; D gene: TRBD1; V gene: TRBV14; J gene: TRBJ2-7; clone size: .
CDR3 DNA: TGTGCCAGCAGCCAGTCAATTGGGGGCCGAGGAGAGACCCAGTACTTC; CDR3 protein: CASSQSIGGRGETQYF; D gene: .; V gene: TRBV3-1; J gene: TRBJ2-5; clone size: .
CDR3 DNA: TGCGCCAGCAGCCAAGGGCCCAGGGCCCACGAGCAGTACTTC; CDR3 protein: CASSQGPRAHEQYF; D gene: .; V gene: TRBV4-3; J gene: TRBJ2-7; clone size: .
CDR3 DNA: TGTGCCAGCAGCTTACAAGGGGGGGGGCAAAGCTCCTACGAGCAGTACTTC; CDR3 protein: CASSLQGGGQSSYEQYF; D gene: .; V gene: TRBV7-6; J gene: TRBJ2-7; clone size: once
CDR3 DNA: TGTGCCAGCAGCCAAGCCCTTGGGCTGGGGGAGTACGAGCAGTACTTC; CDR3 protein: CASSQALGLGEYEQYF; D gene: .; V gene: TRBV4-2; J gene: TRBJ2-7; clone size: .
CDR3 DNA: TGTGCCAGCAGTTACGGGACTAAGGATGAGCAGTTCTTC; CDR3 protein: CASSYGTKDEQFF; D gene: TRBD2; V gene: TRBV6-2/TRBV6-3; J gene: TRBJ2-1; clone size: .
CDR3 DNA: TGTGCCAGCAGTGGTTTGGCGGGAGGAACCAAAAACATTCAGTACTTC; CDR3 protein: CASSGLAGGTKNIQYF; D gene: TRBD2; V gene: TRBV6-1; J gene: TRBJ2-4; clone size: .
CDR3 DNA: TGTGCCAGCGGAAATGAGCAGTACTTC; CDR3 protein: CASGNEQYF; D gene: .; V gene: TRBV28; J gene: TRBJ2-5; clone size: .
CDR3 DNA: TGTGCCAGTACGGGACAGGCCTACAATGAGCAGTTCTTC; CDR3 protein: CASTGQAYNEQFF; D gene: TRBD1; V gene: TRBV6-5; J gene: TRBJ2-1; clone size: .
CDR3 DNA: TGTGCCAGCAAGGAAGTGGTGGTTGATACGCAGTATTTT; CDR3 protein: CASKEVVVDTQYF; D gene: .; V gene: TRBV6-2/TRBV6-3; J gene: TRBJ2-3; clone size: .
CDR3 DNA: TGCAGTGCTCTGACGAACAGGGATGGCAATTCACCCCTCCACTTT; CDR3 protein: CSALTNRDGNSPLHF; D gene: .; V gene: TRBV20-1; J gene: TRBJ1-6; clone size: .
CDR3 DNA: TGCAGTGCTCCGACTAGCGGGGGTTACAATGAGCAGTTCTTC; CDR3 protein: CSAPTSGGYNEQFF; D gene: TRBD2; V gene: TRBV20-1; J gene: TRBJ2-1; clone size: few
CDR3 DNA: TGCAGCGTTGAAGATCATGGGGTGGAGGCCAATGAGCAGTTCTTC; CDR3 protein: CSVEDHGVEANEQFF; D gene: .; V gene: TRBV29-1; J gene: TRBJ2-1; clone size: once
CDR3 DNA: TGTGCCAGCAGCTCCGCATCGTGGGGAGAGACCCAGTACTTC; CDR3 protein: CASSSASWGETQYF; D gene: .; V gene: TRBV7-2; J gene: TRBJ2-5; clone size: .
CDR3 DNA: TGTGCCAGCAGTTATGAGGGTTCGGGCAATCAGCCCCAGCATTTT; CDR3 protein: CASSYEGSGNQPQHF; D gene: .; V gene: TRBV6-2/TRBV6-3; J gene: TRBJ1-5; clone size: .
CDR3 DNA: TGTGCCAGCAGTATAACAGGGGGCTCCTACGAGCAGTACTTC; CDR3 protein: CASSITGGSYEQYF; D gene: TRBD1; V gene: TRBV27; J gene: TRBJ2-7; clone size: few